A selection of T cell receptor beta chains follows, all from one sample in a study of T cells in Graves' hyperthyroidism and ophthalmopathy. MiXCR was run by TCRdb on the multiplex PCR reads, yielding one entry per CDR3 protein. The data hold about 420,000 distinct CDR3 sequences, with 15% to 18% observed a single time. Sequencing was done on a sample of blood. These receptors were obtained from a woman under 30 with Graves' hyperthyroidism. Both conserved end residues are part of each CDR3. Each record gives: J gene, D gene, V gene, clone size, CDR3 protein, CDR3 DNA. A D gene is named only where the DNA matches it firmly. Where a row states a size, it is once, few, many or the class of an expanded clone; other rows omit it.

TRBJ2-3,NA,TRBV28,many,CASSIDAGYTQYF,TGTGCCAGCAGTATAGACGCGGGATATACGCAGTATTTT
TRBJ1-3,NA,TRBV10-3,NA,CAIKTGTSGNTIYF,TGTGCCATCAAAACAGGGACCTCTGGAAACACCATATATTTT
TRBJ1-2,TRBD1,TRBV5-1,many,CASSLAPGQGNYGYTF,TGCGCCAGCAGCTTGGCTCCGGGACAGGGGAACTATGGCTACACCTTC
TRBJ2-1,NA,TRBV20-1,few,CSASFGGSVYNEQFF,TGCAGTGCTAGTTTCGGGGGCTCCGTCTACAATGAGCAGTTCTTC
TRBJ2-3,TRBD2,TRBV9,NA,CASSTGGGFTDTQYF,TGTGCCAGCAGCACGGGGGGGGGCTTCACAGATACGCAGTATTTT
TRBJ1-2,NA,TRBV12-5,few,CASGLVPKTGSRANYGYTF,TGTGCTAGTGGTTTGGTCCCCAAGACAGGCTCCAGAGCTAACTATGGCTACACCTTC
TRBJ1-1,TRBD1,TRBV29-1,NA,CSVSPGTGNTEAFF,TGCAGCGTCTCACCCGGGACAGGGAACACTGAAGCTTTCTTT
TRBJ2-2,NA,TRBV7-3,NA,CASSLVGTANTGELFF,TGTGCCAGCAGCCTCGTCGGGACGGCGAACACCGGGGAGCTGTTTTTT
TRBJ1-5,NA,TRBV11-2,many,CASSTGPEGWPQHF,TGTGCCAGCAGCACGGGTCCAGAGGGTTGGCCCCAGCATTTT
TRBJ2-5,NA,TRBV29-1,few,CSVEDDRQETQYF,TGCAGCGTTGAAGATGATCGGCAAGAGACCCAGTACTTC
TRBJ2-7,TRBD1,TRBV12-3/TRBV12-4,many,CASSGTGTHYEQYF,TGTGCCAGCAGCGGGACAGGGACTCACTACGAGCAGTACTTC
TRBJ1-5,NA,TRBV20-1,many,CSALGSGVGNQPQHF,TGCAGTGCCCTAGGGTCAGGGGTGGGCAATCAGCCCCAGCATTTT
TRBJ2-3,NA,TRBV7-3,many,CASQPAGADTQYF,TGTGCCAGCCAGCCCGCCGGTGCAGATACGCAGTATTTT